This T cell receptor beta chain was recorded in a study of cytomegalovirus exposure and HLA in healthy donors. Points on this clone: Its antigen is still unknown.

V shed 4 bases and J shed 1 base, with 16 bases lying between them. Germline values: CDR1 SQVTM, CDR2 ANQGSEA. The CDR3 sequence is 15 residues long. General study results and limits: Later analysis suggested links between common viral pathogens and several top significant clusters.

PCR amplification relied on 60 Vbeta primers (plus 13 Jbeta primers). Libraries were prepared by immunoSEQ multiplex PCR; TCRdb keeps only in-frame clonotypes and omits some of them. The sample includes roughly 73,000 clones. V and J are TRBV29-1 and TRBJ1-1; D might be TRBD1 (5 bases). This clonotype was obtained from a female donor in good health and CMV-seropositive. The specimen was PBMCs. The CDR3 spells CSVGGVAHSNTEAFF. The CDR3 region has the DNA TGCAGCGTTGGGGGGGTGGCCCACTCGAACACTGAAGCTTTCTTT.